This T cell receptor (beta chain) appears in the sequencing data of a study of pediatric ulcerative colitis. One to two pinch biopsies were taken from the rectum during colonoscopy. Notes on the study in general: Blood-rectal clonal overlap within each person was significantly higher in ulcerative colitis patients than controls.

CDR1 is SGHVS, CDR2 FQNEAQ, per germline. The V gene lost 4 bases and the J gene lost 7 bases, with 11 bases spanning the gap. This CDR3 is built from 12 residues. Concerning this clone itself: What it binds is not known.

The protocol was immunoSEQ multiplex PCR, while the TCRdb copy is restricted to in-frame clones and leaves out a portion. Of 40,000 to 60,000 clones listed, 60% to 85% are singletons. The sequencing input was gut tissue. The clonotype originates from a girl aged 10 to 17 with moderate ulcerative colitis. The V gene is TRBV7-8, the J gene TRBJ2-7; D is unclear. The CDR3 region is CASSSHRVEQYF. The CDR3 nucleotides read TGTGCCAGCAGCTCCCACCGGGTTGAGCAGTACTTC.